These 3 T cell receptor beta chains were sequenced from one sample in a study of Ad26.COV2.S vaccination and SARS-CoV-2 variants. Treatment of the sample: about 20 received Ad26.COV2.S at low or high dose, single or two shots; about 5 received placebo; per-sample allocation not given. Day 63 after the first injection of vaccine or placebo was the sampling time. Profiling relied on immunoSEQ multiplex PCR, and the TCRdb table lists in-frame clones only, not all of them. The sample holds some 400,000 clones; about 91% are singletons and the top ten take under 2%. Material: peripheral blood, obtained in a trial of Ad26.COV2.S vaccine versus placebo. These receptors originate from a person aged 18-60 years who received the Ad26.COV2.S COVID-19 vaccine or a placebo.

A few counts support this clone. This chain joins TRBV19 and TRBJ1-2, with D possibly being TRBD1 (6 bases). This CDR3 has 15 amino acids. Germline V CDR1 and CDR2: LNHDA, SQIVND (reference sequence). Trimming left V 9 bases short and J 4 bases short, with 21 bases between. The CDR3 loop is CASAAPGGRGYGYTF. The CDR3 DNA is TGTGCCAGCGCCGCCCCCGGGGGCCGCGGCTATGGCTACACCTTC.

The rearrangement joins TRBV19 to TRBJ2-7; D is unclear. This CDR3 comprises 13 residues. CDR1 and CDR2 (germline): LNHDA, SQIVND (reference sequence). V lost 6 bases and J 6 bases, leaving 15 bases between the germline ends. The CDR3 DNA sequence: TGTGCCAGTAGCCCCGAGTCATCTGGCGAGCAGTACTTC. Translation: CASSPESSGEQYF.

The chain recombines TRBV7-9 with TRBJ2-2, with D tentatively TRBD1 (5 bases). CDR1 is SEHNR and CDR2 is FQNEAQ in the germline V gene (reference sequence). Trimming took off 2 bases at V and 1 base at J, with 11 bases between the two ends. The CDR3 covers 16 residues. CDR3: CASSLISQGNTGELFF. The CDR3 nucleotides read TGTGCCAGCAGCTTAATCTCCCAGGGGAACACCGGGGAGCTGTTTTTT.